The rows below give T cell receptor beta chains drawn from one sample of a study of Ad26.COV2.S vaccination and SARS-CoV-2 variants. Profiled with immunoSEQ multiplex PCR; TCRdb holds only in-frame clones, not every one. This sample carries 300,000 to 500,000 clones, approximately 86% of them seen once, and the ten largest clones take roughly 3.2%. The sequences come from peripheral blood, collected in a trial of Ad26.COV2.S vaccine versus placebo. These receptors all stem from a person aged 18 to 59 who received the Ad26.COV2.S COVID-19 vaccine or a placebo. CDR3s include the opening cysteine and the closing phenylalanine or tryptophan. The order of the fields is J gene, V gene, D gene, clone size, CDR3 protein, CDR3 DNA. D genes are given only for firm matches. Only part of the rows carry a size: once, few, many, or a class if the clone is expanded.

J gene: TRBJ1-1
V gene: TRBV6-5
D gene: TRBD1
clone size: .
CDR3 protein: CASSQWDRVNTEAFF
CDR3 DNA: TGTGCCAGCAGTCAGTGGGACAGGGTGAACACTGAAGCTTTCTTT

J gene: TRBJ2-5
V gene: TRBV11-2
D gene: TRBD2
clone size: .
CDR3 protein: CASSFLAGARETQYF
CDR3 DNA: TGTGCCAGCAGCTTCCTAGCGGGGGCCAGGGAGACCCAGTACTTC

J gene: TRBJ2-2
V gene: TRBV7-2
D gene: .
clone size: .
CDR3 protein: CASSLHGSRGELFF
CDR3 DNA: TGTGCCAGCAGCTTACACGGGAGTAGAGGGGAGCTGTTTTTT

J gene: TRBJ2-1
V gene: TRBV4-1
D gene: .
clone size: .
CDR3 protein: CASSQGPGDEQFF
CDR3 DNA: TGCGCCAGCAGCCAAGGACCGGGGGATGAGCAGTTCTTC

J gene: TRBJ1-2
V gene: TRBV7-6
D gene: .
clone size: once
CDR3 protein: CASSLRLGERYTF
CDR3 DNA: TGTGCCAGCAGCTTAAGGTTAGGGGAGCGGTACACCTTC

J gene: TRBJ1-1
V gene: TRBV6-5
D gene: .
clone size: .
CDR3 protein: CASSYGERAAFF
CDR3 DNA: TGTGCCAGCAGTTATGGGGAAAGAGCGGCTTTCTTT

J gene: TRBJ1-1
V gene: TRBV9
D gene: TRBD1
clone size: .
CDR3 protein: CASRPGGTGTFMNTEAFF
CDR3 DNA: TGTGCCAGCAGACCCGGGGGGACAGGGACATTCATGAACACTGAAGCTTTCTTT

J gene: TRBJ2-3
V gene: TRBV5-1
D gene: TRBD2
clone size: once
CDR3 protein: CASSLAGGYLTDTQYF
CDR3 DNA: TGCGCCAGCAGCTTGGCGGGGGGTTACTTGACAGATACGCAGTATTTT

J gene: TRBJ2-5
V gene: TRBV11-2
D gene: TRBD2
clone size: .
CDR3 protein: CASSPRTSAKTQYF
CDR3 DNA: TGTGCCAGCAGCCCGCGGACTAGCGCCAAGACCCAGTACTTC

J gene: TRBJ2-5
V gene: TRBV6-5
D gene: .
clone size: .
CDR3 protein: CASSYSRLAGETQYF
CDR3 DNA: TGTGCCAGCAGTTACTCGAGATTGGCCGGAGAGACCCAGTACTTC

J gene: TRBJ1-5
V gene: TRBV3-1/TRBV3-2
D gene: .
clone size: once
CDR3 protein: CASSQEAGVGNQPQHF
CDR3 DNA: TGTGCCAGCAGCCAAGAGGCGGGGGTGGGCAATCAGCCCCAGCATTTT

J gene: TRBJ1-1
V gene: TRBV10-3
D gene: .
clone size: .
CDR3 protein: CAISESEVPNTEAFF
CDR3 DNA: TGTGCCATCAGTGAGTCGGAGGTACCGAACACTGAAGCTTTCTTT

J gene: TRBJ2-3
V gene: TRBV3-1/TRBV3-2
D gene: .
clone size: .
CDR3 protein: CASSQDQVRTDTQYF
CDR3 DNA: TGTGCCAGCAGCCAAGACCAGGTTCGCACAGATACGCAGTATTTT

J gene: TRBJ1-5
V gene: TRBV27
D gene: .
clone size: .
CDR3 protein: CASSLGVDQPQHF
CDR3 DNA: TGTGCCAGCAGTTTAGGGGTAGATCAGCCCCAGCATTTT

J gene: TRBJ1-3
V gene: TRBV6-5
D gene: .
clone size: .
CDR3 protein: CASSWTARSGNTIYF
CDR3 DNA: TGTGCCAGCAGTTGGACAGCCCGCTCTGGAAACACCATATATTTT

J gene: TRBJ2-1
V gene: TRBV4-1
D gene: .
clone size: .
CDR3 protein: CASSQGNEQFF
CDR3 DNA: TGCGCCAGCAGCCAAGGAAATGAGCAGTTCTTC

J gene: TRBJ1-1
V gene: TRBV6-5
D gene: .
clone size: .
CDR3 protein: CASSHRKQSLKAFF
CDR3 DNA: TGTGCCAGCAGTCACCGGAAACAGTCCTTAAAAGCTTTCTTT

J gene: TRBJ1-1
V gene: TRBV10-3
D gene: .
clone size: .
CDR3 protein: CAISKTGDTEAFF
CDR3 DNA: TGTGCCATCAGTAAGACAGGCGACACTGAAGCTTTCTTT

J gene: TRBJ2-1
V gene: TRBV15
D gene: TRBD1
clone size: .
CDR3 protein: CATSRVRGQNNEQFF
CDR3 DNA: TGTGCCACCAGCAGAGTAAGGGGGCAAAACAATGAGCAGTTCTTC

J gene: TRBJ1-1
V gene: TRBV6-5
D gene: .
clone size: .
CDR3 protein: CASSYSGAEAFF
CDR3 DNA: TGTGCCAGCAGTTATTCGGGGGCAGAAGCTTTCTTT

J gene: TRBJ1-1
V gene: TRBV5-6
D gene: .
clone size: .
CDR3 protein: CASSPTTEPNTEAFF
CDR3 DNA: TGTGCCAGCAGCCCCACGACAGAACCAAACACTGAAGCTTTCTTT

J gene: TRBJ1-5
V gene: TRBV6-1
D gene: .
clone size: .
CDR3 protein: CASSEVGPRGNQPQHF
CDR3 DNA: TGTGCCAGCAGTGAAGTTGGTCCGAGGGGTAATCAGCCCCAGCATTTT

J gene: TRBJ2-1
V gene: TRBV4-1
D gene: .
clone size: .
CDR3 protein: CASSQDLSGGSDEQFF
CDR3 DNA: TGCGCCAGCAGCCAAGATCTTTCAGGTGGGAGCGATGAGCAGTTCTTC

J gene: TRBJ2-5
V gene: TRBV7-6
D gene: .
clone size: .
CDR3 protein: CASTPSTGAPSQATQYF
CDR3 DNA: TGTGCCAGCACCCCTTCAACAGGTGCGCCTTCACAAGCGACCCAGTACTTC

J gene: TRBJ2-3
V gene: TRBV15
D gene: TRBD2
clone size: .
CDR3 protein: CATSSSGGETDTQYF
CDR3 DNA: TGTGCCACCAGCAGTAGCGGGGGAGAAACAGATACGCAGTATTTT

J gene: TRBJ1-2
V gene: TRBV7-2
D gene: TRBD1
clone size: .
CDR3 protein: CASSLGGQGASYGYTF
CDR3 DNA: TGTGCCAGCAGCTTAGGGGGACAGGGCGCTTCGTATGGCTACACCTTC

J gene: TRBJ2-2
V gene: TRBV19
D gene: TRBD1
clone size: .
CDR3 protein: CASSPTGDYTGELFF
CDR3 DNA: TGTGCCAGTAGTCCGACAGGGGACTACACCGGGGAGCTGTTTTTT

J gene: TRBJ2-1
V gene: TRBV7-9
D gene: .
clone size: .
CDR3 protein: CASSSDNEQFF
CDR3 DNA: TGTGCCAGCAGCTCAGACAATGAGCAGTTCTTC

J gene: TRBJ2-3
V gene: TRBV7-2
D gene: .
clone size: .
CDR3 protein: CASSFLTSPPMVF
CDR3 DNA: TGTGCCAGCAGCTTTCTTACTAGTCCTCCCATGGTATTT

J gene: TRBJ2-3
V gene: TRBV7-2
D gene: .
clone size: .
CDR3 protein: CASSRTLGDTQYF
CDR3 DNA: TGTGCCAGCAGCAGGACTTTGGGAGATACGCAGTATTTT

J gene: TRBJ2-1
V gene: TRBV11-2
D gene: .
clone size: .
CDR3 protein: CASSLDRSYNEQFF
CDR3 DNA: TGTGCCAGCAGCTTAGATAGGAGCTACAATGAGCAGTTCTTC

J gene: TRBJ2-3
V gene: TRBV6-5
D gene: .
clone size: .
CDR3 protein: CASSPNPAADTQYF
CDR3 DNA: TGTGCCAGCAGTCCCAACCCGGCGGCAGATACGCAGTATTTT

J gene: TRBJ2-1
V gene: TRBV27
D gene: .
clone size: .
CDR3 protein: CASSFPGYNEQFF
CDR3 DNA: TGTGCCAGCAGTTTCCCCGGATACAATGAGCAGTTCTTC

J gene: TRBJ2-2
V gene: TRBV10-3
D gene: .
clone size: .
CDR3 protein: CAIRQNTGELFF
CDR3 DNA: TGTGCCATCAGACAGAACACCGGGGAGCTGTTTTTT

J gene: TRBJ1-5
V gene: TRBV18
D gene: .
clone size: .
CDR3 protein: CASSPFRSNQPQHF
CDR3 DNA: TGTGCCAGCTCACCCTTCAGGTCCAATCAGCCCCAGCATTTT

J gene: TRBJ1-5
V gene: TRBV25-1
D gene: .
clone size: .
CDR3 protein: CASSETDLGPQHF
CDR3 DNA: TGTGCCAGCAGTGAAACGGACCTGGGGCCCCAGCATTTT

J gene: TRBJ2-2
V gene: TRBV4-3
D gene: .
clone size: once
CDR3 protein: CASSQDLGVRTGELFF
CDR3 DNA: TGCGCCAGCAGCCAAGATCTTGGGGTTCGCACCGGGGAGCTGTTTTTT

J gene: TRBJ1-1
V gene: TRBV29-1
D gene: .
clone size: .
CDR3 protein: CSVEDRRGGTEAFF
CDR3 DNA: TGCAGCGTTGAAGATCGAAGGGGTGGGACTGAAGCTTTCTTT

J gene: TRBJ2-5
V gene: TRBV6-2/TRBV6-3
D gene: TRBD2
clone size: .
CDR3 protein: CASSYPLADQETQYF
CDR3 DNA: TGTGCCAGCAGTTACCCGCTAGCGGACCAAGAGACCCAGTACTTC

J gene: TRBJ2-2
V gene: TRBV3-1/TRBV3-2
D gene: .
clone size: .
CDR3 protein: CASSQSGRDAGELFF
CDR3 DNA: TGTGCCAGCAGCCAATCAGGCAGGGACGCCGGGGAGCTGTTTTTT

J gene: TRBJ1-2
V gene: TRBV5-6
D gene: .
clone size: .
CDR3 protein: CASSSQAFYGYTF
CDR3 DNA: TGTGCCAGCAGCTCACAGGCTTTCTATGGCTACACCTTC

J gene: TRBJ1-2
V gene: TRBV7-8
D gene: TRBD1
clone size: .
CDR3 protein: CASKGRGPGGYTF
CDR3 DNA: TGTGCCAGCAAGGGCAGGGGGCCAGGAGGCTACACCTTC

J gene: TRBJ2-1
V gene: TRBV5-1
D gene: TRBD1
clone size: .
CDR3 protein: CASSLENSGGYNEQFF
CDR3 DNA: TGCGCCAGCAGCTTGGAAAATTCAGGGGGCTACAATGAGCAGTTCTTC

J gene: TRBJ2-1
V gene: TRBV11-3
D gene: .
clone size: .
CDR3 protein: CASSPYRSSYNEQFF
CDR3 DNA: TGTGCCAGCAGCCCATACAGGAGCTCCTACAATGAGCAGTTCTTC

J gene: TRBJ2-7
V gene: TRBV27
D gene: TRBD1
clone size: .
CDR3 protein: CASSYGQGAHEQYF
CDR3 DNA: TGTGCCAGCAGTTACGGACAGGGGGCTCACGAGCAGTACTTC

J gene: TRBJ2-5
V gene: TRBV19
D gene: TRBD2
clone size: .
CDR3 protein: CASSIGLAGFNQETQYF
CDR3 DNA: TGTGCCAGTAGTATCGGACTAGCGGGGTTTAATCAAGAGACCCAGTACTTC

J gene: TRBJ2-7
V gene: TRBV2
D gene: .
clone size: .
CDR3 protein: CASSEARGGHYEQYF
CDR3 DNA: TGTGCCAGCAGTGAAGCGAGGGGGGGACACTACGAGCAGTACTTC

J gene: TRBJ1-1
V gene: TRBV7-2
D gene: .
clone size: .
CDR3 protein: CASSSGPNTEAFF
CDR3 DNA: TGTGCCAGCAGCTCGGGCCCTAACACTGAAGCTTTCTTT

J gene: TRBJ1-1
V gene: TRBV27
D gene: .
clone size: .
CDR3 protein: CASSLAREDTEAFF
CDR3 DNA: TGTGCCAGCAGTTTGGCCCGGGAGGACACTGAAGCTTTCTTT

J gene: TRBJ1-2
V gene: TRBV19
D gene: .
clone size: .
CDR3 protein: CASTTAQGYDGYTF
CDR3 DNA: TGTGCCAGTACTACCGCCCAGGGCTACGATGGCTACACCTTC

J gene: TRBJ1-2
V gene: TRBV5-5
D gene: .
clone size: .
CDR3 protein: CASSWTNYGYTF
CDR3 DNA: TGTGCCAGCAGCTGGACTAACTATGGCTACACCTTC

J gene: TRBJ1-5
V gene: TRBV2
D gene: .
clone size: .
CDR3 protein: CASSADDGGPQHF
CDR3 DNA: TGTGCCAGCAGTGCGGACGACGGGGGGCCCCAGCATTTT

J gene: TRBJ2-7
V gene: TRBV5-1
D gene: .
clone size: .
CDR3 protein: CASAGTWSYEQYF
CDR3 DNA: TGCGCCAGCGCCGGGACTTGGTCCTACGAGCAGTACTTC

J gene: TRBJ1-1
V gene: TRBV12-3/TRBV12-4
D gene: .
clone size: .
CDR3 protein: CASSRGATEAFF
CDR3 DNA: TGTGCCAGCAGTCGTGGGGCCACTGAAGCTTTCTTT

J gene: TRBJ2-1
V gene: TRBV4-3
D gene: .
clone size: .
CDR3 protein: CASSQGGGNEQFF
CDR3 DNA: TGCGCCAGCAGCCAAGGGGGAGGTAATGAGCAGTTCTTC

J gene: TRBJ1-5
V gene: TRBV5-6
D gene: .
clone size: few
CDR3 protein: CASSRTVGDYQPQHF
CDR3 DNA: TGTGCCAGCAGCAGGACAGTGGGGGATTATCAGCCCCAGCATTTT